A selection of T cell receptor beta chains follows, all from one sample in a study of cytomegalovirus exposure and HLA in healthy donors. The table came from immunoSEQ multiplex PCR; TCRdb's copy has only in-frame clones and leaves some out. The table has approximately 170,000 clones, approximately 78% seen once. The sample consisted of PBMCs. The receptors stem from a young woman in good health and CMV-seronegative. The CDR3 runs from the conserved cysteine through the conserved F or W. A D gene is named only where the DNA matches it firmly. Some rows have no size entry. The others give once, few or many, or a class for an expanded clone.

TRBJ2-1,.,.,TRBV12-5,TGTGCTAGTGGTTTGGGTCTTAGCGGAAACAATGAGCAGTTCTTC,CASGLGLSGNNEQFF
TRBJ2-2,.,.,TRBV7-2,TGTGCCAGCAGCTTATTCGGGGGGGAGCTGTTTTTT,CASSLFGGELFF
TRBJ2-7,.,TRBD2,TRBV7-9,TGTGCCAGCAGCTTAATCGCCGGGGGGAGGAATAACGAGCAGTACTTC,CASSLIAGGRNNEQYF
TRBJ2-1,once,.,TRBV12-1,TGTGCCAGCAGCCCCACACGAACGACAGGGGGCCCCAACAATGAGCAGTTCTTC,CASSPTRTTGGPNNEQFF
TRBJ2-7,.,TRBD2,TRBV2,TGTGCCAGCAGAACTAGCGGTCCCTACGAGCAGTACTTC,CASRTSGPYEQYF
TRBJ1-2,.,TRBD1,TRBV28,TGTGCCAGCAGCCTAGGAGGGACAGTCGCCTTC,CASSLGGTVAF
TRBJ2-2,.,TRBD2,TRBV27,TGTGCCAGCAGTAAAATCCCGGGACTAGCTGACACCGGGGAGCTGTTTTTT,CASSKIPGLADTGELFF
TRBJ1-1,.,.,TRBV5-1,TGCGCCAGCAGCTTGGAAGGGGGAGACTTTGCTGAAGCTTTCTTT,CASSLEGGDFAEAFF
TRBJ2-7,.,TRBD2,TRBV2,TGTGCCAGCCGGGAGGGGGGATTGTCCTACGAGCAGTACTTC,CASREGGLSYEQYF
TRBJ1-3,.,.,TRBV4-2,TGTGCCAGCAGTGGGAGCTTCTCTGGAAACACCATATATTTT,CASSGSFSGNTIYF
TRBJ2-2,.,.,TRBV5-1,TGCGCCAGCAGCACGGACACCCGTCCCTTGTTTTTT,CASSTDTRPLFF
TRBJ2-4,.,TRBD1,TRBV11-3,TGTGCCAGCAGAGGACAGGGGGCCCTAGCCAAAAACATTCAGTACTTC,CASRGQGALAKNIQYF
TRBJ1-1,.,TRBD1,TRBV7-6,TGTGCCAGCAGACAAACAGGGGGCTTTGATGAAGCTTTCTTT,CASRQTGGFDEAFF
TRBJ1-4,few,TRBD1,TRBV5-1,TGCGCCAGCAGCTGGGGACAGGGGGATACTGAAAAACTGTTTTTT,CASSWGQGDTEKLFF
TRBJ2-7,.,.,TRBV5-4,TGTGCCAGCAGCTTAGGGAGGGGGGACTACGAGCAGTACTTC,CASSLGRGDYEQYF